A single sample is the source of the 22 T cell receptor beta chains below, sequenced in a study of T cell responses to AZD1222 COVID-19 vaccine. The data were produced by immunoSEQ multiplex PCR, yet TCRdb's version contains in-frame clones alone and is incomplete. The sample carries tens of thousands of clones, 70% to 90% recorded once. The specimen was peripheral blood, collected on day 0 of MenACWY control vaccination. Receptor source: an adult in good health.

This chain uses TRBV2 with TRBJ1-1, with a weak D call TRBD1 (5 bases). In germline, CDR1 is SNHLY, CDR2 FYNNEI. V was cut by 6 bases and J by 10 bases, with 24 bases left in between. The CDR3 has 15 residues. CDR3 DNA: TGTGCCAGCAGGGATCAGCCTGAAGGGGTCCTTGGAGCTTTCTTT. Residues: CASRDQPEGVLGAFF.

In DNA form, the CDR3 reads TGTGCCAGCAGTGACCACAACGGGCGGAACACCATATATTTT. Amino acid sequence: CASSDHNGRNTIYF. The rearrangement uses TRBV2 and TRBJ1-3, with D uncertain. This CDR3 is 14 amino acids long. Trimming removed 3 bases at V and 7 bases at J, with 13 bases between. Germline values: CDR1 SNHLY, CDR2 FYNNEI. The full variable domain, its missing parts supplied by reference TRBV2 and TRBJ1-3, is EPEVTQTPSHQVTQMGQEVILRCVPISNHLYFYWYRQILGQKVEFLVSFYNNEISEKSEIFDDQFSVERPDGSNFTLKIRSTKLEDSAMYFCASSDHNGRNTIYFGEGSWLTVV.

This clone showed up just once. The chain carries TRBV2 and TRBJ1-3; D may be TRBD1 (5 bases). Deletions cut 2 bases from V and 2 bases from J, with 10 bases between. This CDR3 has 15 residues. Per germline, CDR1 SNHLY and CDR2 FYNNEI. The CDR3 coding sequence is TGTGCCAGCAGTGAATATGGGACGACTGGAAACACCATATATTTT. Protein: CASSEYGTTGNTIYF.

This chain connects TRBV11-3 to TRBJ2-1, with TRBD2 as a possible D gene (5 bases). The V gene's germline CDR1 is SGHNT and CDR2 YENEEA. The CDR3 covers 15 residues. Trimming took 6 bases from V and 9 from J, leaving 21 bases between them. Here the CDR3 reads CASSFVARSVGEQFF. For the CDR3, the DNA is TGTGCCAGCAGTTTTGTAGCGCGGTCGGTGGGTGAGCAGTTCTTC.

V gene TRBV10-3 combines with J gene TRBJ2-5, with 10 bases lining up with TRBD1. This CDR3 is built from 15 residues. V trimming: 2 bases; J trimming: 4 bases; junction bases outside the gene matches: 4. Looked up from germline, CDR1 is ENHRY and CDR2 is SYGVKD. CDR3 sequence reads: CAISEKDRGGETQYF. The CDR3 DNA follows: TGTGCCATCAGTGAGAAGGACAGGGGGGGAGAGACCCAGTACTTC.

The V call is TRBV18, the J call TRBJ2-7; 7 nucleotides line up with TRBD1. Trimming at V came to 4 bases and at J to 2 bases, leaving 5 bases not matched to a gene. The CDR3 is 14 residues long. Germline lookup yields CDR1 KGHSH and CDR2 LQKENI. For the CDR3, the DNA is TGTGCCAGCTCACAGGGGGCGACCCCCTACGAGCAGTACTTC. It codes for CASSQGATPYEQYF.

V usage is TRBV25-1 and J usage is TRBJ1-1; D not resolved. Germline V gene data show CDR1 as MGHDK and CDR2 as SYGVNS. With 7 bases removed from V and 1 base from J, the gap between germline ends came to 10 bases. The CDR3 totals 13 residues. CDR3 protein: CASKSRSNTEAFF. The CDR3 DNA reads TGTGCCAGCAAGTCCCGTTCGAACACTGAAGCTTTCTTT.

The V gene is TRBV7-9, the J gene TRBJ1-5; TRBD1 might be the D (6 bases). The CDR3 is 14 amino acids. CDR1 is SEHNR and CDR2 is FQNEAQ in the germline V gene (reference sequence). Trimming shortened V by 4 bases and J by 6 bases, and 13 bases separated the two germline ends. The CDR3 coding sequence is TGTGCCAGCAGCTCGGGGGGGGCTGGTCAGCCCCAGCATTTT. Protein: CASSSGGAGQPQHF.

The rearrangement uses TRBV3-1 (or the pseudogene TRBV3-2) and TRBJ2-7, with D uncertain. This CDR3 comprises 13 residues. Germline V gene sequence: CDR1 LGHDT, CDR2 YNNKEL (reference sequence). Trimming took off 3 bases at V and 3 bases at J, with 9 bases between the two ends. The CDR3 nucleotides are TGTGCCAGCAGCCATGGACCGAGCTACGAGCAGTACTTC. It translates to CASSHGPSYEQYF.

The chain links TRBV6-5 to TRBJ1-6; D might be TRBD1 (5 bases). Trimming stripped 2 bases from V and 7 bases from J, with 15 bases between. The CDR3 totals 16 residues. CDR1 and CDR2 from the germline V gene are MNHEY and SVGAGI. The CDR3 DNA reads TGTGCCAGCAGTTACGCCAGGGTGGGGGAAAATTCACCCCTCCACTTT. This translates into CASSYARVGENSPLHF.

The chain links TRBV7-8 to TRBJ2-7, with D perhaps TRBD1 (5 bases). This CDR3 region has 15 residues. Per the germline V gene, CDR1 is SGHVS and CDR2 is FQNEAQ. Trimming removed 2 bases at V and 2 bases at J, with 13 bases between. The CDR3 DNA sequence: TGTGCCAGCAGCTTACAGGGTTTGGCCCCCTACGAGCAGTACTTC. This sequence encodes CASSLQGLAPYEQYF.

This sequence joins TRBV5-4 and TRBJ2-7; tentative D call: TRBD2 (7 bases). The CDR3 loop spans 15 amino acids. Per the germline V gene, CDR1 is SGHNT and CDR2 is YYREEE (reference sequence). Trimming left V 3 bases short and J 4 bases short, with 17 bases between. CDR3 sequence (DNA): TGTGCCAGCAGCTCCCCGAACGGGGGGCTTTACGAGCAGTACTTC. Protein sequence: CASSSPNGGLYEQYF.

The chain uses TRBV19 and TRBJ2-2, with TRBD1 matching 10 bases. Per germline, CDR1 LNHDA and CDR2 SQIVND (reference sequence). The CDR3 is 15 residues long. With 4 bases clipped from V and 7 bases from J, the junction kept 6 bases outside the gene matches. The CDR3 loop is CASSNRQGAHGELFF. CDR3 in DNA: TGTGCCAGTAGTAACCGACAGGGGGCCCACGGGGAGCTGTTTTTT.

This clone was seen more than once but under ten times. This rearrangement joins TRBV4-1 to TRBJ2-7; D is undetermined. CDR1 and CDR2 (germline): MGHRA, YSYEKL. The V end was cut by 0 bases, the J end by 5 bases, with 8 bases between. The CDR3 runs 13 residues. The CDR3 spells CASSQDRRDEQYF. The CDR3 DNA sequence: TGCGCCAGCAGCCAAGATCGACGGGACGAGCAGTACTTC.

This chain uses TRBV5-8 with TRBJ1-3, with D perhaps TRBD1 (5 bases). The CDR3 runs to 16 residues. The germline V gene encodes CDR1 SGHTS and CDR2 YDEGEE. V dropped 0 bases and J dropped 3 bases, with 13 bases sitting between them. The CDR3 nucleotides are TGTGCCAGCAGCTTGGGGCAGGGCCAGATTGGAAACACCATATATTTT. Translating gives CASSLGQGQIGNTIYF.

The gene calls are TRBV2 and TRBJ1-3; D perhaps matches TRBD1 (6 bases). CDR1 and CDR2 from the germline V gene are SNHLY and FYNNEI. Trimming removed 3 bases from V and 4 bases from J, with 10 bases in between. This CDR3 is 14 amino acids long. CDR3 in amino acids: CASSDRTAGNTIYF. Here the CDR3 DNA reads TGTGCCAGCAGTGACCGGACAGCGGGAAACACCATATATTTT. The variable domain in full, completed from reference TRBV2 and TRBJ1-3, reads EPEVTQTPSHQVTQMGQEVILRCVPISNHLYFYWYRQILGQKVEFLVSFYNNEISEKSEIFDDQFSVERPDGSNFTLKIRSTKLEDSAMYFCASSDRTAGNTIYFGEGSWLTVV.

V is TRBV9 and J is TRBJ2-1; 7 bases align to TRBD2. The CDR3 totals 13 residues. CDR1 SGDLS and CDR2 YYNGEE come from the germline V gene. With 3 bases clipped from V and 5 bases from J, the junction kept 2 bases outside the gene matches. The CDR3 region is CASSERGDNEQFF. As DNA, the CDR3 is TGTGCCAGCAGCGAGCGGGGAGACAATGAGCAGTTCTTC. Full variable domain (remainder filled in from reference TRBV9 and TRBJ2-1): DSGVTQTPKHLITATGQRVTLRCSPRSGDLSVYWYQQSLDQGLQFLIQYYNGEERAKGNILERFSAQQFPDLHSELNLSSLELGDSALYFCASSERGDNEQFFGPGTRLTVL.

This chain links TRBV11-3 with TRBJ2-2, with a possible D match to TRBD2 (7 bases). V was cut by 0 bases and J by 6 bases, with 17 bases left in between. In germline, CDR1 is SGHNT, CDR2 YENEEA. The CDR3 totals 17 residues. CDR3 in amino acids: CASSLDIFGGTPGELFF. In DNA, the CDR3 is TGTGCCAGCAGCTTAGATATTTTCGGGGGGACACCCGGGGAGCTGTTTTTT.

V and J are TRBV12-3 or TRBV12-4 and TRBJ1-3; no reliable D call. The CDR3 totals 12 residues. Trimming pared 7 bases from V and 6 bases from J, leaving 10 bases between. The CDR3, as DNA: TGTGCCAGCACCAATAAGGCAAACACCATATATTTT. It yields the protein CASTNKANTIYF.

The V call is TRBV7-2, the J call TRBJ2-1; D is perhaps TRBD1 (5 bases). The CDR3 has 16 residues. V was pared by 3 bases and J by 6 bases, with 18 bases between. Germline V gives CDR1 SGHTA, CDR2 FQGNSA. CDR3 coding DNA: TGTGCCAGCAGCTTCCTATCCAGGGTGTTATCCAATGAGCAGTTCTTC. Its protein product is CASSFLSRVLSNEQFF.

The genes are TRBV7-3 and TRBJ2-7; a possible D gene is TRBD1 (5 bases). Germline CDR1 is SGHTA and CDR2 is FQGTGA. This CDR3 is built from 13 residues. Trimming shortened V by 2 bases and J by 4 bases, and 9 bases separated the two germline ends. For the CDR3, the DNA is TGTGCCAGCAGCTTACTTCAGGGATACGAGCAGTACTTC. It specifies CASSLLQGYEQYF.

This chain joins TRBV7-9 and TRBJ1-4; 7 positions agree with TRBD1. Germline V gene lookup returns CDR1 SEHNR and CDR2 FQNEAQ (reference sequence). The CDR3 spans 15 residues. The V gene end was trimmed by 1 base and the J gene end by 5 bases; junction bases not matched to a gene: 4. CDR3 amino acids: CASSLEGQKNEKLFF. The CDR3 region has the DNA TGTGCCAGCAGCTTAGAGGGACAGAAAAATGAAAAACTGTTTTTT.